This TCR beta chain was sequenced in a study of T-cell reconstitution after alpha-beta-depleted transplantation in children. This clonotype was found many times. Germline CDR1 reads SQVTM; CDR2 reads ANQGSEA. V was cut by 4 bases and J by 8 bases, with 5 bases left in between. CDR3 length: 9 residues. Researchers prepared the TCRbeta library using unique molecular identifiers, the study reports. TCRdb used MiXCR to reprocess the PCR reads, holding one entry per CDR3 protein. The sample carries almost 500,000 distinct CDR3 sequences, under 12% recorded once. Material: PBMCs, obtained before TCRalphabeta/CD19-depleted stem cell transplant. V usage is TRBV29-1 and J usage is TRBJ1-2; D gene uncertain. This clonotype originated in a child younger than 10 with inherited bone marrow failure, due to receive a stem cell transplant. The CDR3 nucleotides read TGCAGCGTTGGGGAGGGCTACACCTTC. It codes for CSVGEGYTF.